The 20 T cell receptor beta chains given below trace back to one sample, sequenced in a study of molecular identifiers for immune sequencing clone quantification. TCRdb re-analysed the PCR reads in MiXCR, keeping a single row per CDR3 protein. The sample carries about 500,000 distinct CDR3 sequences, less than 30% recorded once. Sequencing used naive CD8+ T cells from blood, with Jurkat cell RNA spiked in. Sample subset: FACS-sorted CD8+CD4-CCR7+CD45RA+ naive T cells. Receptor source: a human donor in good health. Some libraries in this study had Jurkat cell RNA spiked in.

About this clonotype itself: This sequence may be a read error, since a much larger clone differs from it by one base. J is TRBJ2-7 and V is TRBV12-3 or TRBV12-4; 10 positions match TRBD2. J gave up 6 bases and V 11 bases, and 13 bases lay outside the gene matches. The CDR3 extends over 14 amino acids. The DNA for the CDR3 is TGTGCCGGCAAAATAGCGGGAGGTCCTTCCGAGCAGTACTTC. Protein product: CAGKIAGGPSEQYF.

This chain links TRBV6-2 or TRBV6-3 with TRBJ2-1, with 9 bases matching TRBD1. CDR1 and CDR2 (germline): MNHEY, SVGEGT. J gave up 7 bases and V 1 base, and 8 bases lay outside the gene matches. The CDR3 consists of 16 residues. DNA for the CDR3: TGTGCCAGCAGTTACTTTCGACAGGGGGTAAATAATGAGCAGTTCTTC. Translated, it gives CASSYFRQGVNNEQFF.

The chain carries TRBV7-9 and TRBJ1-2; 12 bases agree with TRBD1. The germline gives CDR1 SEHNR, CDR2 FQNEAQ (reference sequence). V trimming: 5 bases; J trimming: 3 bases; junction bases outside the gene matches: 19. The CDR3 covers 20 residues. The CDR3 region is CASSLQLVPGQGAVDYGYTF. CDR3 DNA: TGTGCCAGCAGCCTCCAACTTGTCCCGGGACAGGGGGCGGTAGACTATGGCTACACCTTC.

On this clonotype: A read error may account for a junction end that differs from germline. The chain couples TRBV28 to TRBJ2-7; D is perhaps TRBD1 (5 bases). In germline, CDR1 is MDHEN, CDR2 SYDVKM. The CDR3 has 12 residues. The DNA for the CDR3 is TGTGCCAGCAGCCGAGGACACTACGAGCGGTACTTC. Encoded protein: CASSRGHYERYF.

This clonotype was observed a handful of times. The chain is built from TRBV19 and TRBJ1-5, with TRBD1 matching over 8 bases. The CDR3 totals 14 residues. Per the germline V gene, CDR1 is LNHDA and CDR2 is SQIVND (reference sequence). Unmatched junction bases numbered 7, after V lost 6 bases and J lost 6 bases. CDR3 protein: CASRPGQGGQPQHF. CDR3 sequence (DNA): TGTGCCAGTAGGCCTGGACAGGGCGGTCAGCCCCAGCATTTT.

This clonotype was counted at least ten times. The chain combines TRBV28 with TRBJ2-7; 7 bases line up with TRBD2. Germline CDR1 MDHEN, CDR2 SYDVKM. After removal of 2 bases from V and 5 bases from J, the junction contained 3 bases not matched to a gene. This CDR3 is 13 amino acids long. The CDR3 here is CASSLGGSNEQYF. The CDR3 DNA sequence: TGTGCCAGCAGTTTAGGCGGGAGCAACGAGCAGTACTTC. The entire variable domain, with the rest obtained from reference TRBV28 and TRBJ2-7, is as follows: DVKVTQSSRYLVKRTGEKVFLECVQDMDHENMFWYRQDPGLGLRLIYFSYDVKMKEKGDIPEGYSVSREKKERFSLILESASTNQTSMYLCASSLGGSNEQYFGPGTRLTVT.

This clonotype was detected once. The chain combines TRBV4-1 with TRBJ2-1; 7 bases agree with TRBD1. From germline, CDR1 is MGHRA and CDR2 YSYEKL. Losses at the gene ends were 3 bases for V and 5 bases for J; bases not matched to a gene: 4. CDR3 size: 14 residues. The CDR3 region is CASSQGQTDNEQFF. In nucleotides, the CDR3 is TGCGCCAGCAGCCAGGGACAGACCGACAATGAGCAGTTCTTC.

As to this clonotype: One end of the junction fails to match germline, which may point to a read error. The rearrangement uses TRBV7-9 and TRBJ2-3, with 16 bases aligning to TRBD2. Germline CDR1 and CDR2: SEHNR and FQNEAQ (reference sequence). The CDR3 has 18 residues. CDR3 residues: CASSPGTSGGVLTDTKYF. The CDR3 region has the DNA TGTGCCAGCAGCCCCGGGACTAGCGGGGGGGTTCTGACAGATACGAAGTATTTT.

The genes are TRBV11-2 and TRBJ2-7; 10 positions agree with TRBD1. Losses at the gene ends were 4 bases for V and 6 bases for J; bases not matched to a gene: 3. The germline V gene encodes CDR1 SGHAT and CDR2 FQNNGV. This CDR3 is 13 amino acids long. CDR3 sequence (DNA): TGTGCCAGCAGCTCGACAGGGGGCAGCGAGCAGTACTTC. It specifies CASSSTGGSEQYF.

There are many counts of this clonotype. V and J are TRBV6-5 and TRBJ2-7; 8 nucleotides agree with TRBD2. Germline CDR1 reads MNHEY; CDR2 reads SVGAGI. The CDR3 spans 15 residues. With V trimmed by 3 bases and J by 4 bases, 8 bases remained unmatched. The CDR3 loop reads CASSYLGLGGYEQYF. CDR3 nucleotides: TGTGCCAGCAGTTATTTGGGACTAGGGGGTTACGAGCAGTACTTC.

In this sample, this clonotype turned up a few times. The chain has TRBV9 and TRBJ2-3; the D is unclear. Germline V gene lookup returns CDR1 SGDLS and CDR2 YYNGEE. Trimming cost V 0 bases and J 1 base, with 9 bases left between them. The CDR3 spans 15 residues. The CDR3, as DNA: TGTGCCAGCAGCGTAGAAGGTTCTGGCACAGATACGCAGTATTTT. Protein sequence: CASSVEGSGTDTQYF.

This clonotype was seen ten or more times. This chain connects TRBV4-1 to TRBJ1-5; 9 nucleotides agree with TRBD1. J was trimmed by 6 bases and V by 3 bases; bases with no gene match: 9. The CDR3 is 16 amino acids. Germline V gene data show CDR1 as MGHRA and CDR2 as YSYEKL. Here the CDR3 reads CASSQETGTGRQPQHF. In DNA form, the CDR3 reads TGCGCCAGCAGCCAGGAGACCGGGACAGGGCGTCAGCCCCAGCATTTT.

This clonotype has at least ten counts. The chain has TRBV29-1 and TRBJ1-1; no clear D gene. The CDR3 is 11 residues long. Germline CDR1 reads SQVTM; CDR2 reads ANQGSEA. Trimming cost V 5 bases and J 5 bases, with 9 bases left between them. The CDR3 DNA reads as TGCAGCGTTTACGTCGCTACTGAAGCTTTCTTT. Protein sequence: CSVYVATEAFF.

This clonotype was counted ten times or more. V gene TRBV30 combines with J gene TRBJ2-5, with TRBD2 matching 11 bases. V lost 5 bases and J lost 2; bases outside the gene matches: 10. This CDR3 has 16 residues. CDR1 GTSNPN and CDR2 SVGIG come from the germline V gene (reference sequence). CDR3 bases: TGTGCCTGGGACGATCTAGCGGGGGGTCCTCAAGAGACCCAGTACTTC. This encodes CAWDDLAGGPQETQYF.

As to this clonotype: Since a much larger clone is just one base distant, this may be a read error. The genes are TRBV12-5 and TRBJ2-3, with D perhaps matching TRBD2 (5 bases). This CDR3 has 16 amino acids. Germline lookup yields CDR1 LGHNT and CDR2 FRNRAP. Trimming removed 0 bases at V and 2 bases at J, with 12 bases between. The CDR3, as DNA: TGTGCTAGTGGTTTGGTAATACAGACTAACACAGATACGCAGTATTTT. It codes for CASGLVIQTNTDTQYF.

V is TRBV27 and J is TRBJ1-1, with D possibly matching TRBD1 (5 bases). Germline V CDR1 and CDR2: MNHEY, SMNVEV (reference sequence). The length of the CDR3 is 14 residues. Trimming stripped 1 base from V and 1 base from J, with 7 bases between. CDR3 loop: CASSLLTGNTEAFF. CDR3 sequence (DNA): TGTGCCAGCAGTTTATTAACAGGGAACACTGAAGCTTTCTTT.

This clonotype was seen only a few times. This chain uses TRBV7-9 with TRBJ2-3; perhaps TRBD2 as D (5 bases). Germline V gives CDR1 SEHNR, CDR2 FQNEAQ (reference sequence). The CDR3 length is 16 residues. V shed 5 bases and J shed 3 bases, with 18 bases lying between them. This CDR3 is CASSPTRGGVTDTQYF. The CDR3 coding sequence is TGTGCCAGCAGCCCCACTCGGGGTGGGGTGACAGATACGCAGTATTTT. The whole variable domain, remainder taken from reference TRBV7-9 and TRBJ2-3, is DTGVSQNPRHKITKRGQNVTFRCDPISEHNRLYWYRQTLGQGPEFLTYFQNEAQLEKSRLLSDRFSAERPKGSFSTLEIQRTEQGDSAMYLCASSPTRGGVTDTQYFGPGTRLTVL.

This clonotype was observed many times. This rearrangement joins TRBV28 to TRBJ2-7; D is perhaps TRBD2 (7 bases). CDR1 is MDHEN, CDR2 SYDVKM, per germline. V shed 6 bases and J shed 4 bases, with 25 bases lying between them. CDR3 length equals 17 residues. CDR3 amino acids: CASSPWGGLRGSYEQYF. For the CDR3, the DNA is TGTGCCAGCAGCCCTTGGGGGGGGCTAAGAGGATCTTACGAGCAGTACTTC.

The table lists this clonotype with a few counts. In DNA, the CDR3 is TGTGCCAGCAGCTTAGGCGCAGGGTCCTTGTCCTACGAGCAGTACTTC. It is translated as CASSLGAGSLSYEQYF. The V call is TRBV7-9, the J call TRBJ2-7, with D tentatively TRBD1 (5 bases). V gave up 1 base and J gave up 1 base, with 14 bases separating them. This CDR3 has 16 amino acids. Germline V gene data show CDR1 as SEHNR and CDR2 as FQNEAQ (reference sequence).

This clonotype was detected once. A much more abundant neighbour one base away suggests this may be a read error. V and J are TRBV7-9 and TRBJ1-6; 8 nucleotides align to TRBD1. This CDR3 region has 14 residues. Germline V gene lookup returns CDR1 SEHNR and CDR2 FQNEAQ (reference sequence). J gave up 8 bases and V 5 bases, and 5 bases lay outside the gene matches. CDR3 sequence reads: CASSGTTGDSPLHF. Written as DNA, the CDR3 is TGTGCCAGCAGCGGAACGACAGGGGATTCACCCCTCCACTTT.